This is a list of T cell receptor beta chains from one sample in a study of beta chain features in type 1 diabetes. Data came from immunoSEQ multiplex PCR; TCRdb stores just in-frame clones and leaves some out. The repertoire consists of around 170,000 clones, with 7% to 9.5% occurring once and the leading ten covering 0.7%. The sequenced sample consisted of central memory CD4+ T cells from blood. The receptors here all came from a woman aged 30 to 39 with type 1 diabetes. Each CDR3 is given with its conserved first and last residue. The D gene is left open where the match is weak. For some rows the clone size is stated as once, few or many, or as a class when expanded; others skip it.

TRBJ2-7	TRBD1	TRBV27	.	TGTGCCAGCAATAACCGAGGGGGCTCCCACTACGAGCAGTACTTC	CASNNRGGSHYEQYF
TRBJ1-1	TRBD1	TRBV6-5	.	TGTGCCAGCAGTTACCGACAGGGCCGCACTGAAGCTTTCTTT	CASSYRQGRTEAFF
TRBJ1-2	.	TRBV7-9	.	TGTGCCAGCAGCTTAGGTAGAACCAACTATGGCTACACCTTC	CASSLGRTNYGYTF
TRBJ2-7	.	TRBV7-8	few	TGTGCCAGCAGCTTCAGGACACGGGCCGAGCAGTACTTC	CASSFRTRAEQYF
TRBJ2-1	.	TRBV7-9	.	TGTGCCAGCAGCTTAGAGGGGATCAGCCCTTACAATGAGCAGTTCTTC	CASSLEGISPYNEQFF
TRBJ2-7	TRBD1	TRBV28	.	TGTGCCAGCAGTATCCCGGGACAGGGGGCGATGAACGAGCAGTACTTC	CASSIPGQGAMNEQYF
TRBJ2-3	TRBD1	TRBV7-2	few	TGTGCCAGCAGCTTCCTGACAGGGATAACAGATACGCAGTATTTT	CASSFLTGITDTQYF
TRBJ2-7	.	TRBV7-9	few	TGTGCCAGCAGCTTATTAGCCCCATCGGGCGAGCAGTACTTC	CASSLLAPSGEQYF
TRBJ2-7	TRBD2	TRBV6-5	few	TGTGCCAGCAGTTACCGGACTAGCGGGAGATCGGGTGAGCAGTACTTC	CASSYRTSGRSGEQYF
TRBJ2-1	TRBD2	TRBV2	few	TGTGCCAGCAGTGAAGGGATCGGGAGGGCCAGCAATGAGCAGTTCTTC	CASSEGIGRASNEQFF
TRBJ2-1	.	TRBV10-3	few	TGTGCCATCAGTGAGAACAGAAACAATGAGCAGTTCTTC	CAISENRNNEQFF
TRBJ2-1	TRBD2	TRBV7-2	.	TGTGCCAGCAGCTTAGTGCGGGAGTACAATGAGCAGTTCTTC	CASSLVREYNEQFF
TRBJ1-2	TRBD1	TRBV5-4	.	TGTGCCAGCAGCTTGGAGTCAGGGGGTGGCTACACCTTC	CASSLESGGGYTF
TRBJ1-2	TRBD1	TRBV11-2	few	TGTGCCAGCAGTGGGTTTAGGGGGCGAGATGGCTACACCTTC	CASSGFRGRDGYTF
TRBJ2-3	TRBD2	TRBV11-3	few	TGTGCCAGCAGCTTACTTCAGCGGGGGAATACGCAGTATTTT	CASSLLQRGNTQYF
TRBJ2-1	TRBD1	TRBV28	.	TGTGCCAGCACCTCTTCGGAGACAGGGACGTACAATGAGCAGTTCTTC	CASTSSETGTYNEQFF
TRBJ1-1	TRBD1	TRBV10-3	few	TGTGCCATCAGGACCCCGGACAGGGGAGAGGGAAAGAACACTGAAGCTTTCTTT	CAIRTPDRGEGKNTEAFF
TRBJ2-3	.	TRBV10-2	.	TGCGCCAGCGGGACTCATCAGTATTTT	CASGTHQYF
TRBJ1-1	TRBD1	TRBV18	.	TGTGCCAGCTCACCACGGGAACCCGGGACAGGGACCAAAGCTTTCTTT	CASSPREPGTGTKAFF
TRBJ1-1	.	TRBV5-6	.	TGTGCCAGCAGCTCTTGGGGCGCTTATTCGAACACTGAAGCTTTCTTT	CASSSWGAYSNTEAFF
TRBJ2-5	TRBD2	TRBV11-2	few	TGTGCCAGCAGCCCAAGGGCCGGGGGGGAGACCCAGTACTTC	CASSPRAGGETQYF
TRBJ1-2	TRBD1	TRBV2	few	TGTGCCAGCTTAGTGGGGACAGGTTCTTATGGCTACACCTTC	CASLVGTGSYGYTF
TRBJ2-6	TRBD1	TRBV11-3	.	TGTGCCAGCAGCTTTGGACAGGGGCTCGGGGCCAACGTCCTGACTTTC	CASSFGQGLGANVLTF
TRBJ2-3	.	TRBV5-1	few	TGCGCCAGTGGGGGCAGGGGCACAGATACGCAGTATTTT	CASGGRGTDTQYF
TRBJ2-3	TRBD2	TRBV5-1	few	TGCGCCAGCACCATAGGGACTACCGGAGCCGATACGCAGTATTTT	CASTIGTTGADTQYF
TRBJ2-1	TRBD1	TRBV11-2	many	TGTGCCAGCAGTTCCGGGACAGTCCCTTGGAGTGAGCAGTTCTTC	CASSSGTVPWSEQFF
TRBJ2-3	TRBD2	TRBV2	.	TGTGCCAGCAGTTCACTAGCGGAATCCACAGATACGCAGTATTTT	CASSSLAESTDTQYF
TRBJ2-7	TRBD2	TRBV28	few	TGTGCCAGCAGTCATAGCGGGAAGGTCTTC	CASSHSGKVF
TRBJ2-6	.	TRBV4-2	.	TGTGCCAGCAGCCAAGAATTAGTTGATGGGGCCAACGTCCTGACTTTC	CASSQELVDGANVLTF
TRBJ2-7	.	TRBV15	many	TGTGCCACCAGCAGAGATCCCGTCTACGAGCAGTACTTC	CATSRDPVYEQYF
TRBJ1-1	TRBD1	TRBV15	few	TGTGCCACCAGCAAGAAGACAGGGGGTACTGAAGCTTTCTTT	CATSKKTGGTEAFF
TRBJ1-1	TRBD1	TRBV7-8	few	TGTGCCAGCAGCAACACAGGGGGCATCACTGAAGCTTTCTTT	CASSNTGGITEAFF
TRBJ1-2	.	TRBV6-6	many	TGTGCCAGCATTGACTTCGGCGGGGGAGGGAACTATGGCTACACCTTC	CASIDFGGGGNYGYTF
TRBJ1-5	.	TRBV4-2	.	TGTGCCAGCAGCCAACCCCCTGGGGGGGGGAGCAATCAGCCCCAGCATTTT	CASSQPPGGGSNQPQHF
TRBJ2-1	.	TRBV10-3	few	TGTGCCATCAGTGAGACAGTTTCCTACAATGAGCAGTTCTTC	CAISETVSYNEQFF
TRBJ2-4	TRBD1	TRBV6-4	few	TGTGCCAGCAGTTACGGAAGGGGGCTAGCCAAAAACATTCAGTACTTC	CASSYGRGLAKNIQYF
TRBJ2-7	.	TRBV7-9	few	TGTGCCAGCAGCCCGGACAGTCCGCCCCAGTACTTC	CASSPDSPPQYF
TRBJ2-5	TRBD2	TRBV29-1	few	TGCAGCGTGGGACTAGCGGTCCAAGAGACCCAGTACTTC	CSVGLAVQETQYF
TRBJ2-7	.	TRBV7-9	few	TGTGCCAGCAGCCTTACAGGTTGGCGGAGCTCCTACGAGCAGTACTTC	CASSLTGWRSSYEQYF
TRBJ1-1	TRBD1	TRBV14	many	TGTGCCAGCAGCCAAGTCAGGGGGCTGAACACTGAAGCTTTCTTT	CASSQVRGLNTEAFF
TRBJ1-1	.	TRBV28	few	TGTGCCAGCAGCTCGGGACTGACTTTTACTAGTGAAGCTTTCTTT	CASSSGLTFTSEAFF
TRBJ2-7	.	TRBV29-1	few	TGCAGCGTTGTAGTTTCCTACGAGCAGTACTTC	CSVVVSYEQYF
TRBJ2-5	.	TRBV6-5	.	TGTGCCAGCAGTTACTCGTATGGGAGAGAGACCCAGTACTTC	CASSYSYGRETQYF
TRBJ2-1	.	TRBV18	.	TGTGCCAGCTCACCAGAGGCAGGGAACTTATACAATGAGCAGTTCTTC	CASSPEAGNLYNEQFF
TRBJ2-7	.	TRBV20-1	few	TGCAGTGCGGGGACTTACGAGCAGTACTTC	CSAGTYEQYF
TRBJ2-7	.	TRBV28	few	TGTGCCAGCACTACAGGGGAGGACGAGCAGTACTTC	CASTTGEDEQYF
TRBJ2-7	TRBD2	TRBV28	.	TGTGCCAGCAGTTTATGGAGCGGGACTAAATACGAGCAGTACTTC	CASSLWSGTKYEQYF
TRBJ2-6	.	TRBV9	.	TGTGCCAGCAGCGTAGCCGGTACTAGCTCTGGGGCCAACGTCCTGACTTTC	CASSVAGTSSGANVLTF
TRBJ1-2	.	TRBV5-1	few	TGCGCCAGCAGCTTGACAGGGAGCTATGGCTACACCTTC	CASSLTGSYGYTF
TRBJ2-3	TRBD1	TRBV15	few	TGTGCCACCAGCAGCGACAGGGTAACAGATACGCAGTATTTT	CATSSDRVTDTQYF
TRBJ2-7	.	TRBV5-1	.	TGCGCCAGCAGCTTGCTTCAGTCCTACGAGCAGTACTTC	CASSLLQSYEQYF
TRBJ1-2	.	TRBV19	once	TGTGCCAGTAGTCCCGAAACCGCGAACTATGGCTACACCTTC	CASSPETANYGYTF
TRBJ2-2	TRBD2	TRBV5-1	.	TGCGCCAGCAGCTCCGGACTAGCAGACACCGGGGAGCTGTTTTTT	CASSSGLADTGELFF
TRBJ2-1	.	TRBV18	few	TGTGCCAGCTCACCCCAGCGCCGCGGGGATGAGCAGTTCTTC	CASSPQRRGDEQFF
TRBJ2-3	TRBD2	TRBV29-1	.	TGCAGCGGACTAGCGCGAGACTGGGGGGATACGCAGTATTTT	CSGLARDWGDTQYF
TRBJ2-1	TRBD2	TRBV4-1	few	TGCGCCAGCAGCCAGGGACTAGCACTCTACAATGAGCAGTTCTTC	CASSQGLALYNEQFF